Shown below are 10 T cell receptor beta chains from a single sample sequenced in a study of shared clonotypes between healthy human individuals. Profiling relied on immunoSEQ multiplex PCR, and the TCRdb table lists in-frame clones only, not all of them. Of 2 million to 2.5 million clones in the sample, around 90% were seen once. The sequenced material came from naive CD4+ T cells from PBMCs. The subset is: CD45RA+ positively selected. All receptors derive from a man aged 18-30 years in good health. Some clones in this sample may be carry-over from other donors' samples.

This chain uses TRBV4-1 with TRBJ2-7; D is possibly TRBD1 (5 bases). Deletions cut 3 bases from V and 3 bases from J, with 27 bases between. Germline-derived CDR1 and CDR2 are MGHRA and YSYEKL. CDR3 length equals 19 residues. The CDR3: CASSQFGRVKVPTRYEQYF. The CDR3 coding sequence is TGCGCCAGCAGCCAGTTTGGCAGGGTAAAGGTCCCCACGCGCTACGAGCAGTACTTC.

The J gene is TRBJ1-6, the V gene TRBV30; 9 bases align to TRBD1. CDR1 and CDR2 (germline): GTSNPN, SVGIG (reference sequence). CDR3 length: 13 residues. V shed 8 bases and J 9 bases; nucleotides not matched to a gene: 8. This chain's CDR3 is CAALPTGGSPLHF. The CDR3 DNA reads TGTGCCGCCCTGCCGACAGGGGGTTCACCCCTCCACTTT.

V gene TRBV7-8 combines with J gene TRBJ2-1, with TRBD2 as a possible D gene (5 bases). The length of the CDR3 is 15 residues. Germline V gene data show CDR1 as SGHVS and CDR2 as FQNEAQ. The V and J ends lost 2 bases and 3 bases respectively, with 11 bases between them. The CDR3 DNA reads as TGTGCCAGCAGCTTAACAAGCGGAAACTACAATGAGCAGTTCTTC. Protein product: CASSLTSGNYNEQFF.

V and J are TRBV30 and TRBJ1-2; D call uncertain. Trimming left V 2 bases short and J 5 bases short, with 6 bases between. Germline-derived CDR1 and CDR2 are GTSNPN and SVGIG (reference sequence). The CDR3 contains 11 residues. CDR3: CAWSTPYGYTF. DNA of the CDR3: TGTGCCTGGAGTACCCCATATGGCTACACCTTC.

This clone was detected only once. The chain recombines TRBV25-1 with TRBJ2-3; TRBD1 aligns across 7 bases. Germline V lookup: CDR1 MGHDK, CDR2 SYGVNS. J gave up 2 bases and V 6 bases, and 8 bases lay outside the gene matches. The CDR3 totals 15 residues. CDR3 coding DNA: TGTGCCAGCAGCTGGGGACAGACGATCACAGATACGCAGTATTTT. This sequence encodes CASSWGQTITDTQYF.

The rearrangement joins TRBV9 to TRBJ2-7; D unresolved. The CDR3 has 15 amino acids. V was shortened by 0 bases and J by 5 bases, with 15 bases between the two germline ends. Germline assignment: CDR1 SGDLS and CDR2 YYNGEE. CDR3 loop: CASSVGASWLNEQYF. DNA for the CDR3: TGTGCCAGCAGCGTAGGGGCTAGTTGGTTGAACGAGCAGTACTTC.

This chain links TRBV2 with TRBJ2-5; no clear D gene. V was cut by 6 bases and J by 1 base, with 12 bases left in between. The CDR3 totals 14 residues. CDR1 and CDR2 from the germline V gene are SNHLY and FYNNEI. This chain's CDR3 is CASRVLLGQETQYF. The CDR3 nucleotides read TGTGCCAGCAGGGTGCTATTGGGCCAAGAGACCCAGTACTTC.

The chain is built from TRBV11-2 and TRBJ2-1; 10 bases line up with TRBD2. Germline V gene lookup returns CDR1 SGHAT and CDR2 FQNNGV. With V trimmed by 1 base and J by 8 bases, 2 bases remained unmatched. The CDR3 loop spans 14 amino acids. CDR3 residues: CASSLASGGDEQFF. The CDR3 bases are TGTGCCAGCAGCTTAGCTAGCGGGGGCGATGAGCAGTTCTTC.

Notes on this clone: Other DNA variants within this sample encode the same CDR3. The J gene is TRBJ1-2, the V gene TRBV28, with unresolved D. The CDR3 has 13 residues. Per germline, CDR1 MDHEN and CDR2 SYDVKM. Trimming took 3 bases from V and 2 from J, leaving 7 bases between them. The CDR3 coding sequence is TGTGCCAGCAGTTTCAGGCAGAACTATGGCTACACCTTC. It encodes CASSFRQNYGYTF.

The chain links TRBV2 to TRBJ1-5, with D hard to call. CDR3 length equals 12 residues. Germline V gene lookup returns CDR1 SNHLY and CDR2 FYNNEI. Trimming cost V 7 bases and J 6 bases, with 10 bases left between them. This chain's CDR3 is CASNPRGQPQHF. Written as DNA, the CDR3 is TGTGCCAGCAACCCCCGTGGTCAGCCCCAGCATTTT.